The source of this TCR beta chain is a study of robustness of blood B and T cell sequencing (dated by TCRdb to between 2017 and 2018). Some background on the complete study: The study aimed to determine how much peripheral blood is needed to reliably characterize an individual's TCRbeta and IgG repertoires. Each of the approximately nine independently drawn blood samples had its TCRbeta and IgG repertoires measured. As technical replicates, two replicate TCRbeta cDNA libraries were made from one shared RNA pool taken from a single 10 ml draw. The paper as a whole reports these results and caveats: Every single 10 ml sample contained the 1,000 most abundant TCRbeta clonotypes from the pooled draws. No improvement in the overlap of rare TCRbeta clonotypes was observed when tubes were pooled, implying that much larger blood volumes would be needed for rare TCRbeta clonotypes to be captured. Immediate fractionation was required for EDTA tubes, so the use of EDTA tubes in multi-site collections was limited. The TCRbeta rarefaction curves did not fully level off, which suggests either under-sequencing or many low-abundance clonotypes. Across technical replicate libraries, around 95% of the top 10,000 TCRbeta clonotypes in one library were also found in the other. Evidence of cross-contamination, likely resulting from batch processing, was observed in one pair of TCRbeta libraries, and the UMI-sequence pairs shared between the two libraries were removed. Combining 3 or 4 tubes (about 27-45 ml blood) brought coverage of the top 10,000 TCRbeta clonotypes close to saturation.

Only a few counts were recorded for this clonotype. Its antigen has not been determined. Base qualities are missing; no much larger clone stands one base away. Library preparation was by PCR. Instrument used: Illumina MiSeq. Synthesis of cDNA relied on SMARTScribe reverse transcriptase together with a 5' template-switch oligo that added a universal priming site. The template-switch oligo carried a 12-nucleotide random unique molecular identifier (UMI) that tagged each cDNA molecule. Chain-specific reverse primers targeted TCRbeta transcripts during reverse transcription. Residual template-switch adapters were removed by uracil DNA glycosylase treatment, and cDNA was purified using a Qiagen MinElute kit. For the first PCR, KAPA HiFi HotStart ReadyMix was used for 20 to 25 cycles, with amplification split across four 50 ul reactions containing step-out primers. Before any further amplification, the products of the first-round PCR were gel-purified. Illumina Nextera adapters were attached in a second PCR of about 8 cycles, and the libraries were then purified and pooled. For each TCRbeta molecule, the UMI barcode was captured by a 50-nucleotide 5' read. In the source study's methods: The MIGEC toolkit was used to group reads by UMI into consensus reads. PEAR was used to merge forward and reverse consensus reads into final reads. Identical UMI-sequence pairs found in more than one library were treated as cross-sample contamination and removed by a custom decontamination script. MIGMAP, a wrapper around IgBLAST, was used for V(D)J assignment and CDR3 extraction. TCR clonotypes were defined by identical V gene, J gene and CDR3 amino acid sequence, and CDR1 and CDR2 were left unsequenced. The public sequencing data were trimmed at Q25 with fastp and processed into clonotypes with MiXCR by TCRdb, which kept only in-frame beta chains. Rows with one shared CDR3 protein collapse into an entry with the most common genes and DNA. These V and J calls are TCRdb output, not the study's own analysis. Here the sample has about 3,600 distinct CDR3 sequences; roughly half occur a single time. Roughly a quarter of the sample comes from the top ten.

V gives up 3 bases and J gives up 10 bases, and the segment between their germline ends measures 13 bases. The CDR3, cysteine through phenylalanine, is 13 amino acids long. Only CDR3 DNA is held: 39 bases, read in frame from base 1. CDR1 and CDR2 were assigned from the germline V gene (reference sequence) as LNHDA and SQIVND. TCRbeta repertoires were measured from mRNA instead of genomic DNA, an approach that captures expressed receptors. Leukocytes from the buffy coat were collected into Trizol, and RNA was extracted using the Direct-zol RNA MiniPrep Plus kit with no cell sorting. EDTA blood tubes were spun right away at 4 degrees C to separate plasma, buffy coat and red blood cells.

The chain uses TRBV19 and TRBJ2-1, and TRBD1 may be the D gene, going by 6 matching bases. Sequencing used peripheral blood. The clonotype comes from a human donor in good health. The sequenced DNA is TGTGCCAGTAGTATTAACAGGGTAGGAGAGCAGTTCTTC. Translated, it reads CASSINRVGEQFF.